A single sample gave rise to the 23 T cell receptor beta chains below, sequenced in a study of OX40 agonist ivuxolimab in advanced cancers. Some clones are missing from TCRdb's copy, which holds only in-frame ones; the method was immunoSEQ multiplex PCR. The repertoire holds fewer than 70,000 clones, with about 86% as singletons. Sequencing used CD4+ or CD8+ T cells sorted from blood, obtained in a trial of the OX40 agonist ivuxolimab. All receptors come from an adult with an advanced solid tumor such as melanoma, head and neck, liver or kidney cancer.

DNA of the CDR3: TGTGCCACCACCCCCAATGTCGGGGTCGAAGCTTTCTTT. This translates into CATTPNVGVEAFF. The chain joins TRBV28 to TRBJ1-1; D is ambiguous. Germline V CDR1 and CDR2: MDHEN, SYDVKM. V lost 10 bases and J lost 8, with 20 bases in between. CDR3 length: 13 residues.

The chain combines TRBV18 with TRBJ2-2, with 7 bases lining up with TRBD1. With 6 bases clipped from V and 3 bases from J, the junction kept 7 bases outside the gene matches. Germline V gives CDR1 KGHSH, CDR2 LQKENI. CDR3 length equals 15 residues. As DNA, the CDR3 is TGTGCCAGCTCGCCCCGACAGGGTTACACCGGGGAGCTGTTTTTT. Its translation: CASSPRQGYTGELFF.

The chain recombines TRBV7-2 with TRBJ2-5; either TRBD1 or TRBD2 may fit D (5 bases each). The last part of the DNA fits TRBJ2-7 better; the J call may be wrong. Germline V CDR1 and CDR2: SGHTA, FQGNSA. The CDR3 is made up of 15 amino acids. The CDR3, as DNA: TGTGCCAGCAGCGACCCCGGGACCCTTACAGCCGAGCAGTACTTC. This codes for CASSDPGTLTAEQYF.

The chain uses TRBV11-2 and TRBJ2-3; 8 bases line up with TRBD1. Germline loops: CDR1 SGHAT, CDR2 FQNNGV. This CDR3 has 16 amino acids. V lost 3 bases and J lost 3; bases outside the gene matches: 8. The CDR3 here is CASSFRTGRRTDTQYF. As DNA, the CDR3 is TGTGCCAGCAGCTTCAGGACAGGGAGGAGGACAGATACGCAGTATTTT.

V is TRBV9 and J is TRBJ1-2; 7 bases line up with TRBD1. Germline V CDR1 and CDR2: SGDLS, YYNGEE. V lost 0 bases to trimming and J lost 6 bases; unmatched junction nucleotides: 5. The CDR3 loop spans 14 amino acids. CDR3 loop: CASSVVGRGDGYTF. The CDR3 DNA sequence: TGTGCCAGCAGCGTAGTCGGCAGGGGGGATGGCTACACCTTC.

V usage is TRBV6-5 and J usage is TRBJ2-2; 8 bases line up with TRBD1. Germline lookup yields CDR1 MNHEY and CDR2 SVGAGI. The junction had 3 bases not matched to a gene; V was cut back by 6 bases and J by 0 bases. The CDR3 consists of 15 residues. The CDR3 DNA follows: TGTGCCAGCAGGGTACAGGGGGCGAACACCGGGGAGCTGTTTTTT. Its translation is CASRVQGANTGELFF.

The CDR3 is CASSDPGTGNTGELFF. The CDR3 DNA is TGCGCCAGCAGCGACCCCGGGACAGGGAACACCGGGGAGCTGTTTTTT. This sequence joins TRBV5-1 and TRBJ2-2; TRBD1 matches at 8 bases. The CDR3 has 16 amino acids. Germline trimming cut 4 bases from V and 1 base from J; bases unmatched to any gene: 6. Germline CDR1 SGHRS, CDR2 YFSETQ.

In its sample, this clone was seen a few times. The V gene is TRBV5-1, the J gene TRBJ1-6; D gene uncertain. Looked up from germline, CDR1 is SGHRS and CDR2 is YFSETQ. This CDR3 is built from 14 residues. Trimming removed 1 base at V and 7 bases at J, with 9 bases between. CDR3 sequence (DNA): TGCGCCAGCAGCTTGCTGGGCTCGAATTCACCCCTCCACTTT. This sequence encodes CASSLLGSNSPLHF.

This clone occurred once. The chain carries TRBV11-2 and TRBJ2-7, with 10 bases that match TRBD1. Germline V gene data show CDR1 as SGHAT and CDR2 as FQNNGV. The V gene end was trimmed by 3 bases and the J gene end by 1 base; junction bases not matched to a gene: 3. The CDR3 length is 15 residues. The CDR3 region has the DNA TGTGCCAGCAGCTTGCGACAGGGGGCGTCCTACGAGCAGTACTTC. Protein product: CASSLRQGASYEQYF.

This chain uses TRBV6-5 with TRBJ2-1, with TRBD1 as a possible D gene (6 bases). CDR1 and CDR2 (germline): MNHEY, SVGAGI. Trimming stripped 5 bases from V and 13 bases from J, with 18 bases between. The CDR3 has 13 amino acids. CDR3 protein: CASSEGQRSPQFF. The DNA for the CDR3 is TGTGCCAGCAGTGAAGGACAGCGGAGTCCACAGTTCTTC.

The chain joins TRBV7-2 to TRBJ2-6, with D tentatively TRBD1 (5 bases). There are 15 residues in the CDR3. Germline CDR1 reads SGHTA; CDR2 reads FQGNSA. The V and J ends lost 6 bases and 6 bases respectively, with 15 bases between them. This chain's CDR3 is CASSARGTTANVLTF. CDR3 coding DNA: TGTGCCAGCAGTGCAAGGGGAACGACGGCCAACGTCCTGACTTTC.

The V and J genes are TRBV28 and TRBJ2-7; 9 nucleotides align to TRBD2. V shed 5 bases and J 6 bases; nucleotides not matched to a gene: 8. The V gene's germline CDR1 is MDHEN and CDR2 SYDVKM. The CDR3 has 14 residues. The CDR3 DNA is TGTGCCAGCAGTCGAACTAGCGGGCGGTCCGAGCAGTACTTC. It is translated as CASSRTSGRSEQYF.

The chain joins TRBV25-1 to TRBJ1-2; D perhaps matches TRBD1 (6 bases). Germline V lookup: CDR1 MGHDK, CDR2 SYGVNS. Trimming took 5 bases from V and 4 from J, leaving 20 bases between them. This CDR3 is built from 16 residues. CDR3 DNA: TGTGCCAGCAGTTCCCTTGCTATTGACAGGACCTATGGCTACACCTTC. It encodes CASSSLAIDRTYGYTF.

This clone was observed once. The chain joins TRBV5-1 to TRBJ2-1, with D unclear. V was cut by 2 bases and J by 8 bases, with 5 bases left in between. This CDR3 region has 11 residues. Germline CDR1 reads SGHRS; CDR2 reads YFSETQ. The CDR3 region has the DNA TGCGCCAGCAGCTTTGCGGATGAGCAGTTCTTC. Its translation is CASSFADEQFF.

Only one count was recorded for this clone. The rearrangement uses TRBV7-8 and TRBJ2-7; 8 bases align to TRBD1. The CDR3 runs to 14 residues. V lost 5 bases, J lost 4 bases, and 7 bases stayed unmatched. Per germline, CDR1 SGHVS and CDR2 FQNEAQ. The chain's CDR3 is CASSPGQGRYEQYF. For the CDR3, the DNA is TGTGCCAGCAGCCCAGGACAGGGAAGATACGAGCAGTACTTC. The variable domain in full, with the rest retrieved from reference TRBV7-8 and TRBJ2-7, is GAGVSQSPRYKVAKRGQDVALRCDPISGHVSLFWYQQALGQGPEFLTYFQNEAQLDKSGLPSDRFFAERPEGSVSTLKIQRTQQEDSAVYLCASSPGQGRYEQYFGPGTRLTVT.

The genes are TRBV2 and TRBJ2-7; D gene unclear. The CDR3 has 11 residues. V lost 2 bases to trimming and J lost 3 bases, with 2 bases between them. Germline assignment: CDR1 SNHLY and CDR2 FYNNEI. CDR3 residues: CASSEYYEQYF. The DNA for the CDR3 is TGTGCCAGCAGTGAATACTACGAGCAGTACTTC.

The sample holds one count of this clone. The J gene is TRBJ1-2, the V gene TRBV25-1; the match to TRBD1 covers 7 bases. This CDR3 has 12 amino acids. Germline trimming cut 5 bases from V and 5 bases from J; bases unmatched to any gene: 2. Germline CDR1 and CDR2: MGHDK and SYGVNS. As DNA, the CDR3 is TGTGCCAGCAGTAGGGGGCCTTATGGCTACACCTTC. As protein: CASSRGPYGYTF.

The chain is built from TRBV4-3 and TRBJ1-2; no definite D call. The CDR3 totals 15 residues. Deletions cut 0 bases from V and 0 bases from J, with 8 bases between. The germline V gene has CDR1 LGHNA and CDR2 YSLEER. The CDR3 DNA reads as TGCGCCAGCAGCCAAGAAACATTCGCTAACTATGGCTACACCTTC. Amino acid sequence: CASSQETFANYGYTF.

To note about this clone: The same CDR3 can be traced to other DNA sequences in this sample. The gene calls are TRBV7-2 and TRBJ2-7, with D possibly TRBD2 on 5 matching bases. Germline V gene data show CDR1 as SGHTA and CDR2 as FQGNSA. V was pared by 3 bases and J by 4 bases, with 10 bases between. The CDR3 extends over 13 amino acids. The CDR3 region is CASSFGLSYEQYF. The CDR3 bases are TGTGCCAGCAGCTTCGGACTTAGTTACGAGCAGTACTTC. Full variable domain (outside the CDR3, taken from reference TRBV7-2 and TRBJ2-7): GAGVSQSPSNKVTEKGKDVELRCDPISGHTALYWYRQSLGQGLEFLIYFQGNSAPDKSGLPSDRFSAERTGGSVSTLTIQRTQQEDSAVYLCASSFGLSYEQYFGPGTRLTVT.

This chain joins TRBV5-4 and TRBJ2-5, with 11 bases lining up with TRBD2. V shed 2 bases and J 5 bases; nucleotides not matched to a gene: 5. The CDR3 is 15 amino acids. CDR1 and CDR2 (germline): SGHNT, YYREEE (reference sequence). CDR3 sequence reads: CASSLIAGGPETQYF. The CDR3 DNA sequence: TGTGCCAGCAGCTTAATAGCGGGGGGGCCCGAGACCCAGTACTTC.

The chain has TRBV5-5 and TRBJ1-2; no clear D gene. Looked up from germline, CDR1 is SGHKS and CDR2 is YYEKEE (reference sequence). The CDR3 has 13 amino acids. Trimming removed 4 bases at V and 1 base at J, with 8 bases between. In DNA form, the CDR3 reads TGTGCCAGCAGCGGCACAGATAACTATGGCTACACCTTC. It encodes CASSGTDNYGYTF.

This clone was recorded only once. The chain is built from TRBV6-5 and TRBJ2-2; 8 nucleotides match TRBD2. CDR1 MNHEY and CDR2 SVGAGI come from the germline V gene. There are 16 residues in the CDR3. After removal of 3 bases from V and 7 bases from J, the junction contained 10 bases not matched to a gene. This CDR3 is CASSYPRGAASGELFF. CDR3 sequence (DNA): TGTGCCAGCAGTTATCCGCGGGGGGCAGCCAGCGGGGAGCTGTTTTTT.

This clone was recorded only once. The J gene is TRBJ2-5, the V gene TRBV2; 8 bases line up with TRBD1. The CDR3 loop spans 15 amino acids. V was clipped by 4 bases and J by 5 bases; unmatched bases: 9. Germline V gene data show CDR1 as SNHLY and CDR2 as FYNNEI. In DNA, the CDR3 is TGTGCCAGCAGTGGGACAGGGCGGAGCGGCGAGACCCAGTACTTC. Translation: CASSGTGRSGETQYF.